These 18 T cell receptor beta chains share one sample of origin, sequenced in a study of Ad26.COV2.S vaccination and SARS-CoV-2 variants. The sample's treatment: about 20 received Ad26.COV2.S at low or high dose, single or two shots; 5 received placebo; per-sample allocation not given. Samples were taken on day 63 after the first vaccine or placebo injection. The table came from immunoSEQ multiplex PCR; TCRdb's copy has only in-frame clones and leaves some out. The repertoire includes approximately 280,000 clones, around 87% of them detected once, and about 3.5% sits in the top ten. This specimen consisted of peripheral blood, obtained in a trial of Ad26.COV2.S vaccine versus placebo. All receptors derive from a person between 18 and 60 years old who received the Ad26.COV2.S COVID-19 vaccine or a placebo.

On this clone itself: Other DNA sequences from this sample encode an identical CDR3 as well. The gene calls are TRBV28 and TRBJ1-5, with 7 bases lining up with TRBD1. Trimming removed 5 bases from V and 5 bases from J; junction bases left unmatched: 0. Germline values: CDR1 MDHEN, CDR2 SYDVKM. CDR3 size: 12 residues. The CDR3 spells CASSTGDQPQHF. CDR3 DNA: TGTGCCAGCAGTACAGGGGATCAGCCCCAGCATTTT.

The J gene is TRBJ2-7, the V gene TRBV6-5; D is undetermined. There are 15 residues in the CDR3. Germline V gene sequence: CDR1 MNHEY, CDR2 SVGAGI. V was shortened by 3 bases and J by 1 base, with 13 bases between the two germline ends. CDR3: CASSYTQTISYEQYF. The CDR3 DNA follows: TGTGCCAGCAGTTATACCCAGACGATATCCTACGAGCAGTACTTC.

J is TRBJ1-4 and V is TRBV11-2, with D perhaps TRBD1 (5 bases). Looked up from germline, CDR1 is SGHAT and CDR2 is FQNNGV. Trimming removed 6 bases from V and 0 bases from J, with 17 bases in between. The CDR3 consists of 17 residues. The CDR3 here is CASRKVGTSPTNEKLFF. The CDR3 bases are TGTGCCAGCAGGAAAGTCGGGACTTCACCAACTAATGAAAAACTGTTTTTT.

The genes are TRBV7-3 and TRBJ2-1; D is possibly TRBD2 (6 bases). Germline V gene lookup returns CDR1 SGHTA and CDR2 FQGTGA. The ends were cut back, 5 bases at V and 8 bases at J, with 19 bases in the middle. This CDR3 region has 15 residues. The CDR3 reads CASSPTGLQVHEQFF. The CDR3 region has the DNA TGTGCCAGCAGCCCCACGGGACTCCAGGTCCATGAGCAGTTCTTC.

This clone was recorded only once. The V and J genes are TRBV19 and TRBJ2-5, with TRBD2 identical over 8 bases. Germline-derived CDR1 and CDR2 are LNHDA and SQIVND (reference sequence). V gave up 4 bases and J gave up 5 bases; unmatched junction bases: 9. The length of the CDR3 is 15 residues. This CDR3 reads CASSTSGSMMETQYF. CDR3 nucleotide sequence: TGTGCCAGTAGTACCAGCGGGAGTATGATGGAGACCCAGTACTTC. The variable domain in full, with the rest retrieved from reference TRBV19 and TRBJ2-5, is DGGITQSPKYLFRKEGQNVTLSCEQNLNHDAMYWYRQDPGQGLRLIYYSQIVNDFQKGDIAEGYSVSREKKESFPLTVTSAQKNPTAFYLCASSTSGSMMETQYFGPGTRLLVL.

The gene calls are TRBV11-2 and TRBJ2-3, with a tentative D call TRBD2 (6 bases). CDR1 is SGHAT and CDR2 is FQNNGV in the germline V gene. The CDR3 consists of 14 residues. Trimming left V 4 bases short and J 2 bases short, with 10 bases between. The CDR3 loop reads CASSSGDPTDTQYF. The CDR3 nucleotides are TGTGCCAGCAGCTCGGGGGACCCCACAGATACGCAGTATTTT.

The genes are TRBV18 and TRBJ2-3; possible D gene TRBD2, 6 bases. Germline loops: CDR1 KGHSH, CDR2 LQKENI. The CDR3 contains 17 residues. Trimming removed 3 bases at V and 0 bases at J, with 16 bases between. Here the CDR3 reads CASSPDSGGTSTDTQYF. CDR3 nucleotide sequence: TGTGCCAGCTCACCGGATTCTGGGGGGACTAGCACAGATACGCAGTATTTT.

This clone occurred a few times. The DNA for the CDR3 is TGTGCCAGCAGTGATTCGGGACAGGCGGAGGTCTATGGCTACACCTTC. It specifies CASSDSGQAEVYGYTF. The gene calls are TRBV6-1 and TRBJ1-2; 8 bases line up with TRBD1. The CDR3 extends over 16 amino acids. V shed 3 bases and J 4 bases; nucleotides not matched to a gene: 10. Per germline, CDR1 MNHNS and CDR2 SASEGT.

The V and J genes are TRBV2 and TRBJ1-5; D is unresolved. This CDR3 contains 12 residues. Germline V gene data show CDR1 as SNHLY and CDR2 as FYNNEI. V was cut by 6 bases and J by 3 bases, with 6 bases left in between. CDR3 DNA sequence: TGTGCCAGCAGCCAGGACAATCAGCCCCAGCATTTT. This sequence encodes CASSQDNQPQHF.

The chain carries TRBV9 and TRBJ1-6; unclear D gene. CDR1 and CDR2 from the germline V gene are SGDLS and YYNGEE. Trimming took off 0 bases at V and 4 bases at J, with 11 bases between the two ends. The CDR3 is made up of 16 amino acids. CDR3 sequence: CASSVAEGFYNSPLHF. The CDR3 nucleotides are TGTGCCAGCAGCGTAGCCGAGGGATTTTATAATTCACCCCTCCACTTT.

This clone appeared a few times. The chain recombines TRBV7-8 with TRBJ2-2; TRBD1 matches 10 bases. CDR3 length equals 15 residues. Germline CDR1 reads SGHVS; CDR2 reads FQNEAQ. Trimming at V came to 5 bases and at J to 6 bases, leaving 6 bases not matched to a gene. The CDR3 protein is CASSRLGQGAGELFF. For the CDR3, the DNA is TGTGCCAGCAGCCGCCTAGGACAGGGGGCCGGGGAGCTGTTTTTT.

V gene TRBV6-5 combines with J gene TRBJ1-1; TRBD1 agrees at 7 bases. V trimming: 2 bases; J trimming: 1 base; junction bases outside the gene matches: 4. The CDR3 length is 15 residues. Germline CDR1 and CDR2: MNHEY and SVGAGI. CDR3 nucleotide sequence: TGTGCCAGCAGTTACAGACAGGGAGGGAACACTGAAGCTTTCTTT. Protein sequence: CASSYRQGGNTEAFF.

The chain uses TRBV30 and TRBJ2-7; weak D call: TRBD1 (6 bases). Deletions cut 4 bases from V and 11 bases from J, with 15 bases between. The CDR3 runs 11 residues. CDR1 is GTSNPN, CDR2 SVGIG, per germline (reference sequence). This CDR3 is CAWNLGQSEYF. The CDR3 DNA reads TGTGCCTGGAATCTCGGACAGTCGGAGTACTTC.

This clone was recorded once. Other DNA variants within this sample encode the same CDR3. V and J are TRBV6-5 and TRBJ1-2, with TRBD1 matching over 10 bases. The ends lost 6 bases at V and 7 bases at J; junction bases unmatched: 2. The CDR3 contains 12 residues. CDR1 MNHEY and CDR2 SVGAGI come from the germline V gene. In DNA form, the CDR3 reads TGTGCCAGCAGGACAGGGGGCGGTGGCTACACCTTC. Residues: CASRTGGGGYTF.

The chain combines TRBV9 with TRBJ2-6; D remains ambiguous. The CDR3 consists of 14 residues. V lost 6 bases and J lost 3, with 10 bases in between. Germline V gene sequence: CDR1 SGDLS, CDR2 YYNGEE. This CDR3 reads CASTLNLGANVLTF. In nucleotides, the CDR3 is TGTGCCAGCACCTTGAATCTTGGGGCCAACGTCCTGACTTTC.

CDR3 protein: CASSLWPTSGRWGRQFF. The DNA of the CDR3 is TGTGCCAGCAGTTTATGGCCCACTAGCGGGAGGTGGGGGAGGCAGTTCTTC. The chain combines TRBV27 with TRBJ2-1; 12 bases align to TRBD2. Germline V CDR1 and CDR2: MNHEY, SMNVEV (reference sequence). Trimming at V came to 1 base and at J to 12 bases, leaving 13 bases not matched to a gene. The CDR3 is 17 residues long.

V usage is TRBV15 and J usage is TRBJ2-5; the match to TRBD2 covers 11 bases. Per germline, CDR1 LNHNV and CDR2 YYDKDF (reference sequence). V shed 2 bases, J shed 5 bases, and the junction held 13 bases outside the gene matches. The CDR3 has 18 residues. CDR3 in amino acids: CATSRFLLAGGRKETQYF. In DNA form, the CDR3 reads TGTGCCACCAGCAGATTCCTTCTAGCGGGAGGAAGGAAGGAGACCCAGTACTTC.

This chain links TRBV4-3 with TRBJ2-3; D is undetermined. V gave up 4 bases and J gave up 2 bases, with 7 bases separating them. Germline V CDR1 and CDR2: LGHNA, YSLEER. CDR3 size: 13 residues. The CDR3, as DNA: TGCGCCAGCAGCCTAACTGACACAGATACGCAGTATTTT. Protein: CASSLTDTDTQYF.